This is a list of T cell receptor beta chains from one sample in a study of siplizumab effects on memory and regulatory T cells. Assay used: immunoSEQ multiplex PCR; TCRdb lists only in-frame clones, some missing. The repertoire consists of some 110,000 clones, with approximately 94% occurring once and the leading ten covering roughly 1.7%. Sequenced input: non-Treg CD4+ T cells sorted from blood. The receptors come from a human donor in good health. Each CDR3 is given with its conserved first and last residue. D genes are given only for firm matches. Not all rows give a size; the values are once, few, many and, for expanded clones, a class.

j_call d_call clone_size v_call cdr3_aa cdr3_nt
TRBJ1-1 TRBD1 . TRBV19 CASSMGQGNTEAFF TGTGCCAGTAGTATGGGACAGGGGAACACTGAAGCTTTCTTT
TRBJ2-7 . . TRBV29-1 CSVSPRGRDEQYF TGCAGCGTTAGCCCTCGGGGGCGAGACGAGCAGTACTTC
TRBJ1-1 TRBD1 . TRBV19 CASSTGQGATSPEAFF TGTGCCAGTAGTACCGGACAGGGAGCCACTAGTCCTGAAGCTTTCTTT
TRBJ2-7 TRBD1 . TRBV7-2 CASSYDRVSDEQYF TGTGCCAGCAGCTATGACAGGGTCTCGGACGAGCAGTACTTC
TRBJ2-5 . . TRBV10-3 CATRGEETQYF TGTGCCACCCGGGGAGAAGAGACCCAGTACTTC
TRBJ1-5 TRBD1 . TRBV6-1 CASGDRGKPQHF TGTGCCAGCGGGGACAGGGGGAAGCCCCAGCATTTT
TRBJ2-3 . . TRBV6-5 CASSYQAGLGSRQYF TGTGCCAGCAGTTATCAAGCGGGTCTAGGATCTAGGCAGTATTTT
TRBJ1-5 . few TRBV27 CASISVNQPQHF TGTGCCAGCATTTCAGTGAATCAGCCCCAGCATTTT
TRBJ2-5 . once TRBV5-1 CASSLEDIWETQYF TGCGCCAGCAGCTTGGAAGATATATGGGAGACCCAGTACTTC
TRBJ2-1 TRBD2 . TRBV27 CASSKLAGPYNEQFF TGTGCCAGCAGCAAACTAGCGGGGCCATACAATGAGCAGTTCTTC
TRBJ1-2 . . TRBV5-1 CASSSPSAERYTF TGCGCCAGCAGCTCACCATCGGCCGAGCGCTACACCTTC
TRBJ1-2 . . TRBV30 CAWNADYGYTF TGTGCCTGGAATGCAGACTATGGCTACACCTTC
TRBJ1-1 TRBD1 . TRBV12-5 CASGPRDRVNTEAFF TGTGCTAGTGGACCGAGGGACAGGGTTAACACTGAAGCTTTCTTT
TRBJ1-2 TRBD1 once TRBV27 CASRSGGRGKGGYTF TGTGCCAGCAGATCCGGCGGCAGGGGGAAGGGTGGCTACACCTTC
TRBJ1-1 TRBD1 . TRBV4-1 CASSQGTGGFYTEAFF TGCGCCAGCAGCCAAGGGACAGGGGGCTTTTACACTGAAGCTTTCTTT
TRBJ1-3 TRBD1 . TRBV18 CASSPAGTGVGNTIYF TGTGCCAGCTCACCTGCCGGGACAGGGGTCGGAAACACCATATATTTT
TRBJ1-1 . once TRBV27 CASSFPGGDTTFF TGTGCCAGCAGTTTCCCGGGGGGGGACACTACTTTCTTT
TRBJ2-7 TRBD1 . TRBV6-5 CASSFLQGAPYEQYF TGTGCCAGCAGTTTTCTTCAGGGGGCCCCCTACGAGCAGTACTTC
TRBJ2-7 . . TRBV6-5 CASSYFPRTAYEQYF TGTGCCAGCAGTTACTTCCCACGGACAGCATACGAGCAGTACTTC
TRBJ1-1 TRBD1 . TRBV29-1 CSVARGDTEAFF TGCAGCGTTGCCAGGGGGGACACTGAAGCTTTCTTT
TRBJ2-5 . . TRBV7-6 CASSIYRRETQYF TGTGCCAGCAGCATATACCGCCGGGAGACCCAGTACTTC
TRBJ2-7 . . TRBV5-1 CASSLVGDSLKYEQYF TGCGCCAGCAGCTTGGTGGGCGACTCCTTGAAATACGAGCAGTACTTC
TRBJ2-5 TRBD2 . TRBV18 CASSPPAGGPLQETQYF TGTGCCAGCTCACCACCGGCGGGGGGGCCCCTACAAGAGACCCAGTACTTC
TRBJ2-5 . . TRBV10-2 CASTLGGEGRETQYF TGCGCCAGCACTCTAGGGGGGGAGGGCCGAGAGACCCAGTACTTC
TRBJ1-5 . . TRBV18 CASSPGTFFDQPQHF TGTGCCAGCTCACCCGGGACATTTTTCGACCAGCCCCAGCATTTT
TRBJ2-2 . . TRBV5-4 CASSSQGTGELFF TGTGCCAGCAGCTCCCAGGGAACCGGGGAGCTGTTTTTT
TRBJ2-1 . . TRBV7-9 CASTPRGRNEQFF TGTGCCAGCACCCCTCGAGGGCGGAATGAGCAGTTCTTC
TRBJ1-5 . . TRBV4-1 CASSPGTGSAQHF TGCGCCAGCAGCCCAGGGACCGGATCGGCCCAGCATTTT
TRBJ2-3 . . TRBV7-2 CASSLAAAITDTQYF TGTGCCAGCAGCTTAGCAGCGGCTATCACAGATACGCAGTATTTT
TRBJ1-4 . . TRBV5-1 CASSGALGNEKLFF TGCGCCAGCAGCGGAGCCCTAGGGAATGAAAAACTGTTTTTT
TRBJ1-2 . . TRBV2 CVSSESINGYTF TGTGTCAGCAGTGAATCTATCAATGGCTACACCTTC
TRBJ1-5 . . TRBV19 CASSLGGDQPQHF TGTGCCAGTAGTTTAGGGGGGGATCAGCCCCAGCATTTT
TRBJ2-1 TRBD1 . TRBV4-2 CASSQGIQGAAATSQFF TGTGCCAGCAGCCAAGGAATACAGGGGGCGGCTGCTACATCGCAGTTCTTC
TRBJ2-3 TRBD2 . TRBV19 CASSTTGTKAVADTQYF TGTGCCAGTAGTACCACCGGGACTAAGGCGGTGGCAGATACGCAGTATTTT
TRBJ2-7 . . TRBV7-9 CASSLESVPSYEQYF TGTGCCAGCAGCTTAGAATCCGTGCCCTCCTACGAGCAGTACTTC
TRBJ2-2 TRBD1 . TRBV25-1 CASSARDRGRPGELFF TGTGCCAGCAGTGCCCGGGACAGGGGGCGCCCCGGGGAGCTGTTTTTT
TRBJ2-3 TRBD1 . TRBV6-1 CASTSRDRGTDTQYF TGTGCCAGCACTAGCCGGGACAGGGGCACAGATACGCAGTATTTT
TRBJ1-2 TRBD1 . TRBV28 CASSSPGGSGYTF TGTGCCAGCAGTTCCCCAGGGGGCTCTGGCTACACCTTC
TRBJ2-1 TRBD2 . TRBV2 CASSVAGYNEQFF TGTGCCAGCAGTGTAGCGGGATACAATGAGCAGTTCTTC
TRBJ2-3 TRBD2 . TRBV6-5 CASSYAGLAGAGYF TGTGCCAGCAGTTATGCGGGACTAGCGGGGGCAGGGTATTTT
TRBJ2-4 . . TRBV27 CASSLSSTTGNIQYF TGTGCCAGCAGTTTATCATCGACCACTGGAAACATTCAGTACTTC
TRBJ2-7 . few TRBV7-7 CASSLASDLSYEQYF TGTGCTAGCAGCTTAGCATCCGATCTCTCCTACGAGCAGTACTTC
TRBJ2-5 TRBD2 few TRBV19 CASRLAGETQYF TGTGCCAGTAGACTAGCGGGGGAGACCCAGTACTTC
TRBJ1-2 TRBD1 . TRBV4-2 CASSQTGQGADSHGYTF TGTGCCAGCAGCCAAACCGGACAGGGGGCTGATTCCCATGGCTACACCTTC
TRBJ2-3 TRBD1 once TRBV19 CASSILQGSTSTDTQYF TGTGCCAGTAGTATCTTACAGGGGTCCACTAGCACAGATACGCAGTATTTT
TRBJ2-5 . . TRBV2 CASSEGGSSQYQETQYF TGTGCCAGCAGTGAGGGCGGGTCTAGCCAATATCAAGAGACCCAGTACTTC
TRBJ1-1 . . TRBV6-1 CASSRTGTSTEAFF TGTGCCAGCAGTAGAACAGGAACGAGCACTGAAGCTTTCTTT
TRBJ1-1 . . TRBV23-1 CASSQYTGKDEAFF TGCGCCAGCAGTCAATATACAGGGAAGGATGAAGCTTTCTTT
TRBJ2-7 . once TRBV6-1 CASRGLTYEQYF TGTGCCAGCAGAGGGTTAACCTACGAGCAGTACTTC
TRBJ2-7 . . TRBV5-1 CASSRLPGTSYEQYF TGCGCCAGCAGCAGGCTCCCAGGGACTTCCTACGAGCAGTACTTC
TRBJ1-3 . . TRBV5-8 CASSLWVSSSGNTIYF TGTGCCAGCAGCTTGTGGGTCAGCAGCTCTGGAAACACCATATATTTT
TRBJ2-7 . . TRBV7-2 CASSPRPSTVNYEQYF TGTGCCAGCAGCCCAAGGCCGTCTACCGTGAACTACGAGCAGTACTTC
TRBJ2-5 . . TRBV18 CASSPRDQETQYF TGTGCCAGCTCACCCCGGGACCAAGAGACCCAGTACTTC